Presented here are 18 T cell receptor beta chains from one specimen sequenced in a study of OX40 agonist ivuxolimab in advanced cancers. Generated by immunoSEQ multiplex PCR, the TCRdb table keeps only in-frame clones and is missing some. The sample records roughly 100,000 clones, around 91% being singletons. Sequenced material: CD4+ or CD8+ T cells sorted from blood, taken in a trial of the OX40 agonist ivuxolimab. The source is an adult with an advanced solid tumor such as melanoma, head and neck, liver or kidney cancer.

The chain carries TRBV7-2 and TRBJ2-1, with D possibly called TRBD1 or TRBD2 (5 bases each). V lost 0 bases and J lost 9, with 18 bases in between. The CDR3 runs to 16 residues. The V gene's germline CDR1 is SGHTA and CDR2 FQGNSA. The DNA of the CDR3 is TGTGCCAGCAGCTTAGCGGTGGGGGTTATACAAGGTGAGCAGTTCTTC. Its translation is CASSLAVGVIQGEQFF.

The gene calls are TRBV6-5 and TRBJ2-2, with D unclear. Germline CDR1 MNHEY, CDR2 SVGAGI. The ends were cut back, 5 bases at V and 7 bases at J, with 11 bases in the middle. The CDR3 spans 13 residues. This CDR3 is CASSGWAGGELFF. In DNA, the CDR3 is TGTGCCAGCAGTGGGTGGGCTGGCGGGGAGCTGTTTTTT.

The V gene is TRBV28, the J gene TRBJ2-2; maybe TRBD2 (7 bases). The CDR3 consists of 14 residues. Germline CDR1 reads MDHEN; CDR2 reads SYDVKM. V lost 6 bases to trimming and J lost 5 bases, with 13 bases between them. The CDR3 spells CASSRRGATGELFF. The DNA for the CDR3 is TGTGCCAGCAGCCGTCGGGGGGCGACCGGGGAGCTGTTTTTT.

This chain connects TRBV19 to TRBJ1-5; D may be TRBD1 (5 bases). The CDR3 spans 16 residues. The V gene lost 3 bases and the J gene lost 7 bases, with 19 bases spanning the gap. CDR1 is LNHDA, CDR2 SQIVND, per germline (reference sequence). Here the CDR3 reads CASSIERFGGGQPQHF. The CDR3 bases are TGTGCCAGTAGTATCGAACGTTTTGGCGGGGGGCAGCCCCAGCATTTT.

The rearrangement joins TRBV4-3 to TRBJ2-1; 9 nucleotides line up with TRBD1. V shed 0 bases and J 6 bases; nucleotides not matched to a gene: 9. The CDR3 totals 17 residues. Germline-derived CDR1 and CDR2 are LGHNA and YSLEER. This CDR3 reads CASSQEPPPGQGNEQFF. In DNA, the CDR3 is TGCGCCAGCAGCCAAGAGCCACCCCCGGGACAGGGCAATGAGCAGTTCTTC.

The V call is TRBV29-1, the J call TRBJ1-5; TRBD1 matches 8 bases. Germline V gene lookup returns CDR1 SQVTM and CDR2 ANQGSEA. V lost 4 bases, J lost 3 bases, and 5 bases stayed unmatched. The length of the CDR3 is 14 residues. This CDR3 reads CSVGDRGPNQPQHF. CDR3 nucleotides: TGCAGCGTTGGTGACAGGGGTCCCAATCAGCCCCAGCATTTT.

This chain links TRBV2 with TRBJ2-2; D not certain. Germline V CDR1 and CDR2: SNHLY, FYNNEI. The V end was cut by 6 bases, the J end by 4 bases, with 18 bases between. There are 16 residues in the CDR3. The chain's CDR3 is CASSFVTPGATGELFF. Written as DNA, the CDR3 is TGTGCCAGCAGCTTCGTGACTCCTGGAGCCACCGGGGAGCTGTTTTTT.

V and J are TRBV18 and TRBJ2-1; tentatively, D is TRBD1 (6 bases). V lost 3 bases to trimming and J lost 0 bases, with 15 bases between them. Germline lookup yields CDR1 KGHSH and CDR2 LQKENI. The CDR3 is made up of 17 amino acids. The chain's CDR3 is CASSPKQQGNSYNEQFF. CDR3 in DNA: TGTGCCAGCTCACCTAAACAACAGGGAAACTCCTACAATGAGCAGTTCTTC.

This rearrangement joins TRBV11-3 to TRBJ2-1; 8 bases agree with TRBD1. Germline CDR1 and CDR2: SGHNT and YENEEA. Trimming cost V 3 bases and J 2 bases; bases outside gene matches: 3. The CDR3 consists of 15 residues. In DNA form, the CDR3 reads TGTGCCAGCAGCTTTGAACAGGGGGCCTACAATGAGCAGTTCTTC. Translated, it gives CASSFEQGAYNEQFF.

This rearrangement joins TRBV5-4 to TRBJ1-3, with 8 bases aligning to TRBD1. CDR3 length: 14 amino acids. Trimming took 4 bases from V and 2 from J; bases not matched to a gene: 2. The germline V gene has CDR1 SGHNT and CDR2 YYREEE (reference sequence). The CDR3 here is CASSQQGAGNTIYF. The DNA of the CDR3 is TGTGCCAGCAGCCAACAGGGGGCTGGAAACACCATATATTTT.

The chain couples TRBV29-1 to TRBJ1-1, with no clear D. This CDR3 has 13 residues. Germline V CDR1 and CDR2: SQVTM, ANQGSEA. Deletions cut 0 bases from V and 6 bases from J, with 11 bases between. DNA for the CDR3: TGCAGCGTTGAAGATCCACGGGTCCCTGAAGCTTTCTTT. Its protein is CSVEDPRVPEAFF.

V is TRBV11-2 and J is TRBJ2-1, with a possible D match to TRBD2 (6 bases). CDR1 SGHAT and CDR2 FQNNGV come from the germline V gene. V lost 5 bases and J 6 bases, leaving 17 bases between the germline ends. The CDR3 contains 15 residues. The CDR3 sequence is CASSPLRGRGNEQFF. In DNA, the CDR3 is TGTGCCAGCAGCCCATTGCGGGGACGGGGCAATGAGCAGTTCTTC.

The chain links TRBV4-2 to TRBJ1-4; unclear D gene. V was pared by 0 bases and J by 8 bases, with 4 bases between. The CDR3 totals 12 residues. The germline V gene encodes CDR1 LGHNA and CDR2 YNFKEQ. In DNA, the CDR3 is TGTGCCAGCAGCCAAGATCGGGAAAAACTGTTTTTT. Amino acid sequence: CASSQDREKLFF.

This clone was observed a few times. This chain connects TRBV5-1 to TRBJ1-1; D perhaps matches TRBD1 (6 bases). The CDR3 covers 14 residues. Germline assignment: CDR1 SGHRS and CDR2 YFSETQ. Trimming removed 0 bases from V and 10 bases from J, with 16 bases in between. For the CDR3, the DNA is TGCGCCAGCAGCTTGGGGACAGATGAAGAAGGAGCTTTCTTT. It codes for CASSLGTDEEGAFF.

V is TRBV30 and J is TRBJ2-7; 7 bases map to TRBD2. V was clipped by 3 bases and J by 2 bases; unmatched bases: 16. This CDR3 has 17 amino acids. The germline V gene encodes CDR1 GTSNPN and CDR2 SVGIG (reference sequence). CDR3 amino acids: CAWRGGTPGGAAYEQYF. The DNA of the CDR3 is TGTGCCTGGAGGGGGGGGACCCCGGGAGGTGCAGCCTACGAGCAGTACTTC. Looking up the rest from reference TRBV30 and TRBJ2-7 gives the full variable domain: SQTIHQWPATLVQPVGSPLSLECTVEGTSNPNLYWYRQAAGRGLQLLFYSVGIGQISSEVPQNLSASRPQDRQFILSSKKLLLSDSGFYLCAWRGGTPGGAAYEQYFGPGTRLTVT.

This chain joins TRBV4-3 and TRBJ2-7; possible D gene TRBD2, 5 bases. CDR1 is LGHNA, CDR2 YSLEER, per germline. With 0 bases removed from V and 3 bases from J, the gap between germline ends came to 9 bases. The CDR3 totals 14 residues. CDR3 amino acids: CASSQEYGDYEQYF. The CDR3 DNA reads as TGCGCCAGCAGCCAAGAATACGGGGACTACGAGCAGTACTTC.

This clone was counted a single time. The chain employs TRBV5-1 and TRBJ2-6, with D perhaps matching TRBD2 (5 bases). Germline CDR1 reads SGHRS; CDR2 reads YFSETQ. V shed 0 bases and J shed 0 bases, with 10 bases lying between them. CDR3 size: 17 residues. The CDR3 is CASSLVLGSSGANVLTF. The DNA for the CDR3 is TGCGCCAGCAGCTTGGTCCTTGGGAGCTCTGGGGCCAACGTCCTGACTTTC.

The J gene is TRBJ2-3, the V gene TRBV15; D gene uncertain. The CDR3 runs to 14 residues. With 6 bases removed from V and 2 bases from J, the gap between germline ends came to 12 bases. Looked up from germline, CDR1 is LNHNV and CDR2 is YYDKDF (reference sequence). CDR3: CATRGRPPTDTQYF. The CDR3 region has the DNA TGTGCCACCAGGGGTCGCCCGCCCACAGATACGCAGTATTTT.